This TCR beta chain came from a study of blood T cell repertoires in COVID-19. Across the whole study: Material from acute and convalescent COVID-19 was sourced from the United States, Italy and Spain. T cells, B-cell-depleted T cells, or PBMCs provided the cDNA or gDNA that served as material.

Only one count was recorded for this clone. Authors' methods: Estimation of nucleated cell counts relied on the amplification of reference gene primers. Assay: immunoSEQ multiplex PCR; the TCRdb copy retains only in-frame clones and omits some. The V and J calls and clone size were taken over from that table, and D and trimming were inferred from the DNA. This sample carries approximately 170,000 clones, around 82% of them seen once, and the ten largest clones take 9.5% to 13%. The TCR comes from a man in his 70s with active or convalescent COVID-19. The source material was peripheral blood.

The CDR3 sequence: CASSYPRRTGKNYGYTF. In DNA form, the CDR3 reads TGTGCCAGCAGTTACCCCCGACGGACAGGAAAGAACTATGGCTACACCTTC. The rearrangement joins TRBV6-2 or TRBV6-3 to TRBJ1-2; 7 bases fit TRBD1. The V and J ends lost 2 bases and 2 bases, in that order; junction bases with no gene match: 11. The CDR3 spans 17 residues. Germline V gene data show CDR1 as MNHEY and CDR2 as SVGEGT.